This T cell receptor beta chain came from a study of T cells after yellow fever vaccination. Study summary: Libraries from low-cell-number fractions were prepared with the SMART-Seq v4 Ultra Low Input RNA kit. Findings and limits, study-wide: Compared with primary, the secondary response was weaker and peaked at day 5, not 15.

V dropped 1 base and J dropped 4; count of bases not matched to a gene: 6. Germline CDR1 LNHNV, CDR2 YYDKDF (reference sequence). The CDR3 loop spans 16 amino acids. This clonotype has only a few counts. The antigen remains undetermined. From the 5' RACE reads, TCRdb called clonotypes with MiXCR, one entry per CDR3 protein. The sample includes about 340,000 distinct CDR3 sequences, 8% to 10% seen only once; the top ten take roughly 18%. The material sequenced was PBMCs, taken on the day of the first yellow fever vaccination. The receptor was isolated from a man younger than 30 who received the YFV17D yellow fever vaccine. The gene calls are TRBV15 and TRBJ1-1, with TRBD1 identical over 10 bases. The CDR3: CATSRGGRQGATEAFF. The DNA of the CDR3 is TGTGCCACCAGCAGAGGAGGGAGACAGGGGGCCACTGAAGCTTTCTTT.